This entry describes one T cell receptor beta chain. The source of the sample is a study of blood T cell repertoires in COVID-19. The wider study: Whether acute or convalescent, the COVID-19 samples came from the United States, Italy and Spain.

Germline CDR1 reads ENHRY; CDR2 reads SYGVKD. This CDR3 spans 17 amino acids. Deletions cut 2 bases from V and 0 bases from J, with 13 bases between. Methods used by the authors: From reference gene primer amplification, estimates of nucleated cell counts were derived. Using immunoSEQ multiplex PCR, the repertoire was profiled, and TCRdb retains in-frame clones only, with some absent. The DNA was the basis for D and trimming; V, J and clone size are from that table. This repertoire shows around 150,000 clones, about 80% found once; its top ten account for over 20%. The rearrangement uses TRBV10-3 and TRBJ2-2; D is possibly TRBD2 (5 bases). The receptor comes from an elderly woman with acute or convalescent COVID-19. The sequenced sample consisted of peripheral blood. In nucleotides, the CDR3 is TGTGCCATCAGTGAGATGGTAAGCGGTGCGAACACCGGGGAGCTGTTTTTT. Translated, it gives CAISEMVSGANTGELFF.